This TCR beta chain was observed in a study of regulatory T cells in long-lasting Graves disease. Researchers made TCR beta libraries by using iRepertoire HTBI primers and running Arm-PCR on CDR3 regions. TCRdb called the multiplex PCR reads again in MiXCR, with one record for every CDR3 protein. The top ten clones hold more than 10% of a sample with 530,000 or so distinct CDR3 sequences, about 16% of them seen once. The ends were cut back, 6 bases at V and 5 bases at J, with 13 bases in the middle. CDR1 MNHEY and CDR2 SMNVEV come from the germline V gene (reference sequence). CDR3 length equals 13 residues. The time point is: newly diagnosed GD, antithyroid drugs for less than 3 months. The TCR library was made from RNA extracted from PBMCs. These data were likewise used in another study, on T cells in Graves' hyperthyroidism and ophthalmopathy.

The starting material was peripheral blood mononuclear cells (PBMCs), obtained at new diagnosis, from a patient treated with antithyroid drugs. The chain has TRBV27 and TRBJ1-2; D unresolved. This clonotype was sampled from a man between 18 and 29 years old with Graves disease. CDR3 amino acids: CASRQFPQYGYTF. In DNA, the CDR3 is TGTGCCAGCAGGCAGTTCCCCCAATATGGCTACACCTTC.